The 20 T cell receptor beta chains listed next were all sequenced from one sample in a study of OX40 agonist ivuxolimab in advanced cancers. Repertoires were generated with immunoSEQ multiplex PCR, while TCRdb's copy carries only in-frame clones and drops some. The top ten hold roughly 4.1% of the sample, which has more than 60,000 clones, about 80% seen once. The sequences come from CD4+ or CD8+ T cells sorted from blood, collected in a trial of the OX40 agonist ivuxolimab. The receptors were gathered from an adult with an advanced solid tumor such as melanoma, head and neck, liver or kidney cancer.

The chain joins TRBV11-2 to TRBJ2-1; 7 nucleotides line up with TRBD2. The CDR3 spans 17 residues. J gave up 1 base and V 3 bases, and 9 bases lay outside the gene matches. From germline, CDR1 is SGHAT and CDR2 FQNNGV. This CDR3 is CASSLVLGGGSYNEQFF. The CDR3, as DNA: TGTGCCAGCAGCTTGGTCCTTGGGGGGGGTTCCTACAATGAGCAGTTCTTC.

This chain joins TRBV19 and TRBJ1-2; a possible D gene is TRBD1 (5 bases). The CDR3 covers 13 residues. V was pared by 6 bases and J by 8 bases, with 16 bases between. CDR1 is LNHDA, CDR2 SQIVND, per germline (reference sequence). The CDR3, as DNA: TGTGCCAGTAGCCCTTCTGCGGGGGACGGCTACACCTTC. Its translation: CASSPSAGDGYTF.

The chain uses TRBV15 and TRBJ2-5, with D perhaps matching TRBD1 (5 bases). V lost 4 bases and J 5 bases, leaving 11 bases between the germline ends. Germline V gene lookup returns CDR1 LNHNV and CDR2 YYDKDF (reference sequence). There are 13 residues in the CDR3. The CDR3 reads CATSIDKGETQYF. The CDR3 DNA reads as TGTGCCACCAGCATAGATAAGGGGGAGACCCAGTACTTC.

The genes are TRBV6-1 and TRBJ2-7, with D perhaps matching TRBD1 or TRBD2 (5 bases each). Trimming took off 2 bases at V and 11 bases at J, with 13 bases between the two ends. The CDR3 has 12 residues. Germline V gene data show CDR1 as MNHNS and CDR2 as SASEGT. The chain's CDR3 is CASSESNEGKYF. The CDR3, as DNA: TGTGCCAGCAGTGAATCAAACGAGGGGAAGTACTTC.

This clone showed up just once. V is TRBV9 and J is TRBJ2-5, with D possibly being TRBD1 or TRBD2 (5 bases each). Germline-derived CDR1 and CDR2 are SGDLS and YYNGEE. CDR3 size: 15 residues. The ends were cut back, 3 bases at V and 1 base at J, with 13 bases in the middle. Written as DNA, the CDR3 is TGTGCCAGCAGCGCGAGAGCCGGGGCCCAAGAGACCCAGTACTTC. Translation: CASSARAGAQETQYF.

This sequence joins TRBV28 and TRBJ2-1; 10 bases align to TRBD2. Germline CDR1 is MDHEN and CDR2 is SYDVKM. V dropped 6 bases and J dropped 7; count of bases not matched to a gene: 3. The CDR3 spans 13 residues. The CDR3 sequence is CASRAGGRNEQFF. For the CDR3, the DNA is TGTGCCAGCAGAGCGGGGGGGCGAAATGAGCAGTTCTTC. The full variable domain, in which reference TRBV28 and TRBJ2-1 provide the parts outside the CDR3, is DVKVTQSSRYLVKRTGEKVFLECVQDMDHENMFWYRQDPGLGLRLIYFSYDVKMKEKGDIPEGYSVSREKKERFSLILESASTNQTSMYLCASRAGGRNEQFFGPGTRLTVL.

The CDR3 DNA reads TGCGCCAGCAGCTTTAGGGGGGCCAGGAATGAGCAGTTCTTC. This encodes CASSFRGARNEQFF. The rearrangement uses TRBV5-1 and TRBJ2-1, with D tentatively TRBD1 or TRBD2 (6 bases each). The V gene's germline CDR1 is SGHRS and CDR2 YFSETQ. V was cut by 2 bases and J by 7 bases, with 13 bases left in between. The CDR3 has 14 residues. Based on the CDR3 plus reference TRBV5-1 and TRBJ2-1, the full variable domain is KAGVTQTPRYLIKTRGQQVTLSCSPISGHRSVSWYQQTPGQGLQFLFEYFSETQRNKGNFPGRFSGRQFSNSRSEMNVSTLELGDSALYLCASSFRGARNEQFFGPGTRLTVL.

The J gene is TRBJ1-4, the V gene TRBV5-4; no clear D gene. The CDR3 has 16 amino acids. Germline loops: CDR1 SGHNT, CDR2 YYREEE (reference sequence). V was cut by 3 bases and J by 7 bases, with 19 bases left in between. In nucleotides, the CDR3 is TGTGCCAGCAGCTACGACCCCGGGGTGGGGATTGAAAAACTGTTTTTT. Its translation is CASSYDPGVGIEKLFF.

V usage is TRBV10-3 and J usage is TRBJ2-2; D is undetermined. Germline V gives CDR1 ENHRY, CDR2 SYGVKD. The V gene lost 1 base and the J gene lost 2 bases, with 11 bases spanning the gap. The CDR3 loop spans 16 amino acids. The CDR3 spells CAISEFGEINTGELFF. CDR3 nucleotides: TGTGCCATCAGTGAGTTTGGGGAAATAAACACCGGGGAGCTGTTTTTT.

The chain employs TRBV9 and TRBJ1-5, with a possible D match to TRBD1 (6 bases). Germline values: CDR1 SGDLS, CDR2 YYNGEE. V gave up 0 bases and J gave up 5 bases, with 12 bases separating them. CDR3 length: 15 amino acids. The CDR3 bases are TGTGCCAGCAGCGTAGATGGGACAAGGGATCAGCCCCAGCATTTT. Its translation is CASSVDGTRDQPQHF. The variable domain in full, completed from reference TRBV9 and TRBJ1-5, reads DSGVTQTPKHLITATGQRVTLRCSPRSGDLSVYWYQQSLDQGLQFLIQYYNGEERAKGNILERFSAQQFPDLHSELNLSSLELGDSALYFCASSVDGTRDQPQHFGDGTRLSIL.

In its sample, this clone was seen a few times. The rearrangement links TRBV10-3 to TRBJ1-6; D may be TRBD1 (6 bases). This CDR3 has 14 amino acids. The germline V gene has CDR1 ENHRY and CDR2 SYGVKD. V was trimmed by 4 bases and J by 7 bases, leaving 11 bases between them. This chain's CDR3 is CAISGDRSNSPLHF. In nucleotides, the CDR3 is TGTGCCATCAGTGGTGACAGGAGCAATTCACCCCTCCACTTT.

V gene TRBV27 combines with J gene TRBJ1-4, with a weak D call TRBD1 (6 bases). Germline V gene sequence: CDR1 MNHEY, CDR2 SMNVEV (reference sequence). The V and J ends lost 4 bases and 4 bases respectively, with 16 bases between them. CDR3 length: 16 amino acids. The CDR3 reads CASSSNPTGLNEKLFF. As DNA, the CDR3 is TGTGCCAGCAGTTCCAACCCGACAGGACTTAATGAAAAACTGTTTTTT.

V and J are TRBV7-8 and TRBJ1-3; unclear D gene. This CDR3 is built from 16 residues. Trimming cost V 5 bases and J 0 bases, with 14 bases left between them. Germline V lookup: CDR1 SGHVS, CDR2 FQNEAQ. For the CDR3, the DNA is TGTGCCAGCAGCCCAACCGTCCGGACCTCTGGAAACACCATATATTTT. Translation gives CASSPTVRTSGNTIYF.

This clone has just one count. The chain carries TRBV28 and TRBJ1-2; TRBD1 matches at 7 bases. The CDR3 loop spans 17 amino acids. The trim removed 4 bases at V and 4 bases at J, leaving 15 bases unmatched. Germline CDR1 and CDR2: MDHEN and SYDVKM. The CDR3 sequence is CASSSITPGQNSYGYTF. Written as DNA, the CDR3 is TGTGCCAGCAGTTCAATTACGCCGGGACAGAATTCCTATGGCTACACCTTC.

The V and J genes are TRBV5-1 and TRBJ1-5; D possibly corresponds to TRBD1 (6 bases). Trimming shortened V by 4 bases and J by 7 bases, and 18 bases separated the two germline ends. Germline assignment: CDR1 SGHRS and CDR2 YFSETQ. This CDR3 has 15 amino acids. CDR3 sequence reads: CASSLTGTKPQPQHF. DNA of the CDR3: TGCGCCAGCAGCCTGACAGGAACAAAGCCACAGCCCCAGCATTTT.

The table lists this clone with a count of one. The junction does not match germline at one end; this may be a read error. The chain uses TRBV7-7 and TRBJ2-5; D may be TRBD1 (5 bases). The CDR3 spans 15 residues. Germline-derived CDR1 and CDR2 are SSHAT and FNYEAQ (reference sequence). CDR3 amino acids: CASSLDEGVRETQYF. CDR3 nucleotides: TGTGCTAGCAGCTTAGATGAAGGGGTGAGGGAGACCCAGTACTTC.

This chain connects TRBV25-1 to TRBJ2-1; tentatively, D is TRBD2 (5 bases). CDR1 and CDR2 (germline): MGHDK, SYGVNS. Deletions cut 8 bases from V and 7 bases from J, with 21 bases between. The CDR3 is 15 residues long. The CDR3 nucleotides are TGTGCCAGCGTATCCGCGGGCGCCCCCTCGAATGAGCAGTTCTTC. Translation gives CASVSAGAPSNEQFF.

This clone was counted between two and nine times. The chain uses TRBV5-6 and TRBJ2-7; possible D gene TRBD1, 6 bases. Germline V gene sequence: CDR1 SGHDT, CDR2 YYEEEE. The germline V and J ends were trimmed by 4 bases and 2 bases, with 13 bases remaining between them. This CDR3 is built from 14 residues. The CDR3 here is CASSRTGTTYEQYF. The CDR3 bases are TGTGCCAGCAGCAGAACCGGGACAACCTACGAGCAGTACTTC.

The chain is built from TRBV28 and TRBJ1-5; D ambiguous. There are 13 residues in the CDR3. Deletions cut 10 bases from V and 0 bases from J, with 10 bases between. CDR1 and CDR2 (germline): MDHEN, SYDVKM. The CDR3 reads CAINTYSNQPQHF. CDR3 DNA: TGTGCCATCAATACCTATAGCAATCAGCCCCAGCATTTT.

Only a few counts were recorded for this clone. This chain links TRBV2 with TRBJ1-5; no firm D call. CDR1 SNHLY and CDR2 FYNNEI come from the germline V gene. The CDR3 is made up of 14 amino acids. Deletions cut 4 bases from V and 0 bases from J, with 7 bases between. The DNA for the CDR3 is TGTGCCAGCAGTGCGCAGGTTAGCAATCAGCCCCAGCATTTT. As protein: CASSAQVSNQPQHF.